Listed here are 22 T cell receptor beta chains from one sample, sequenced in a study of response to subunit inactivated influenza vaccine. Using its own MiXCR run on the RT-PCR reads, TCRdb lists one record per CDR3 protein. The table records roughly 700,000 distinct CDR3 sequences, roughly 14% of them present only once. The specimen comprised PBMCs from blood, sampled about 14 days before vaccination. The source is a man aged 45-60 years who received an inactivated influenza vaccine.

This clonotype has at least ten counts. V gene TRBV5-1 combines with J gene TRBJ2-1; TRBD2 matches at 15 bases. The CDR3 sequence is 17 residues long. Germline V gene sequence: CDR1 SGHRS, CDR2 YFSETQ. Trimming removed 4 bases from V and 2 bases from J; junction bases left unmatched: 4. The CDR3 region is CASSTGTSGRPYNEQFF. In nucleotides, the CDR3 is TGCGCCAGCAGCACCGGGACTAGCGGGAGGCCCTACAATGAGCAGTTCTTC. The full variable domain, its missing parts supplied by reference TRBV5-1 and TRBJ2-1, is KAGVTQTPRYLIKTRGQQVTLSCSPISGHRSVSWYQQTPGQGLQFLFEYFSETQRNKGNFPGRFSGRQFSNSRSEMNVSTLELGDSALYLCASSTGTSGRPYNEQFFGPGTRLTVL.

The CDR3 loop is CASSYSGQGARSPLHF. CDR3 nucleotides: TGTGCCAGCAGTTACTCGGGACAGGGGGCGCGGTCACCCCTCCACTTT. The chain joins TRBV6-5 to TRBJ1-6, with 12 bases fitting TRBD1. With V trimmed by 0 bases and J by 10 bases, 4 bases remained unmatched. Germline CDR1 reads MNHEY; CDR2 reads SVGAGI. The CDR3 has 16 residues.

This clonotype has at least ten counts. J is TRBJ2-4 and V is TRBV7-8; no reliable D call. The germline V and J ends were trimmed by 0 bases and 4 bases, with 13 bases remaining between them. This CDR3 spans 16 amino acids. CDR1 SGHVS and CDR2 FQNEAQ come from the germline V gene. CDR3: CASSLALGTRKNIQYF. DNA of the CDR3: TGTGCCAGCAGCTTAGCGTTGGGAACACGAAAAAACATTCAGTACTTC.

V is TRBV7-2 and J is TRBJ1-1, with a weak D call TRBD1 (5 bases). Per the germline V gene, CDR1 is SGHTA and CDR2 is FQGNSA. Deletions cut 5 bases from V and 4 bases from J, with 11 bases between. The CDR3 spans 13 residues. CDR3 residues: CASSLGAITEAFF. CDR3 DNA: TGTGCCAGCAGCCTTGGGGCAATCACTGAAGCTTTCTTT. The complete variable domain, with remaining parts taken from reference TRBV7-2 and TRBJ1-1, reads GAGVSQSPSNKVTEKGKDVELRCDPISGHTALYWYRQSLGQGLEFLIYFQGNSAPDKSGLPSDRFSAERTGGSVSTLTIQRTQQEDSAVYLCASSLGAITEAFFGQGTRLTVV.

The J gene is TRBJ2-3, the V gene TRBV5-1; D might be TRBD1 (6 bases). CDR1 is SGHRS and CDR2 is YFSETQ in the germline V gene. The CDR3 is made up of 15 amino acids. The V gene lost 5 bases and the J gene lost 0 bases, with 13 bases spanning the gap. The CDR3 region has the DNA TGCGCCAGCAGAACGACAGGAGGTAGCACAGATACGCAGTATTTT. Its protein is CASRTTGGSTDTQYF.

CDR3 protein: CASSLAYGGPVDIQYF. The CDR3 DNA reads as TGCGCCAGCAGCCTAGCATATGGGGGGCCAGTTGACATTCAGTACTTC. The J gene is TRBJ2-4, the V gene TRBV4-1; D could derive from TRBD1 or TRBD2 (6 bases each). Trimming left V 4 bases short and J 8 bases short, with 21 bases between. The CDR3 runs 16 residues. CDR1 MGHRA and CDR2 YSYEKL come from the germline V gene.

The V call is TRBV19, the J call TRBJ2-1; weak D call: TRBD1 (6 bases). The V gene lost 4 bases and the J gene lost 6 bases, with 13 bases spanning the gap. The CDR3 extends over 14 amino acids. The germline V gene has CDR1 LNHDA and CDR2 SQIVND (reference sequence). The CDR3 DNA is TGTGCCAGTAGTAATTTAGCAGGGGTCAATGAGCAGTTCTTC. Translating gives CASSNLAGVNEQFF.

The chain couples TRBV18 to TRBJ2-7; TRBD1 might be the D (6 bases). The CDR3 length is 14 residues. Germline CDR1 reads KGHSH; CDR2 reads LQKENI. With 3 bases removed from V and 3 bases from J, the gap between germline ends came to 12 bases. The CDR3 loop reads CASSPLQGIYEQYF. The CDR3 bases are TGTGCCAGCTCACCCCTACAGGGAATCTACGAGCAGTACTTC.

This clonotype was seen more than once but under ten times. This sequence joins TRBV4-2 and TRBJ1-6, with TRBD1 as a possible D gene (6 bases). V was shortened by 0 bases and J by 10 bases, with 22 bases between the two germline ends. Germline CDR1 and CDR2: LGHNA and YNFKEQ. This CDR3 comprises 18 residues. This CDR3 reads CASSQDSGGGILTSPLHF. In DNA form, the CDR3 reads TGTGCCAGCAGCCAAGATTCCGGGGGCGGGATCCTTACCTCACCCCTCCACTTT.

The rearrangement uses TRBV6-2 or TRBV6-3 and TRBJ2-2; maybe TRBD1 (6 bases). In germline, CDR1 is MNHEY, CDR2 SVGEGT. The germline V and J ends were trimmed by 6 bases and 3 bases, with 14 bases remaining between them. The CDR3 length is 15 residues. The CDR3 here is CASRKNTGHTGELFF. The CDR3 DNA sequence: TGTGCCAGCAGGAAAAATACAGGGCACACCGGGGAGCTGTTTTTT.

This clonotype was seen a few times. V gene TRBV12-3 or TRBV12-4 combines with J gene TRBJ1-1, with 8 positions matching TRBD1. Trimming took 6 bases from V and 5 from J; bases not matched to a gene: 5. The CDR3 has 13 residues. The chain's CDR3 is CASRGTGRTEAFF. The CDR3 DNA reads TGTGCCAGCAGGGGGACAGGTCGAACTGAAGCTTTCTTT.

The chain is built from TRBV6-1 and TRBJ2-1, with D tentatively TRBD2 (6 bases). Germline loops: CDR1 MNHNS, CDR2 SASEGT. The CDR3 length is 15 residues. The V gene lost 1 base and the J gene lost 2 bases, with 9 bases spanning the gap. The CDR3 loop reads CASSEVEGPYNEQFF. In DNA, the CDR3 is TGTGCCAGCAGTGAAGTGGAGGGACCCTACAATGAGCAGTTCTTC.

The J gene is TRBJ2-2, the V gene TRBV12-3 or TRBV12-4; TRBD2 aligns across 12 bases. The CDR3 runs 15 residues. Trimming cost V 7 bases and J 6 bases; bases outside gene matches: 6. CDR3 in DNA: TGTGCCAGCACCAAGACTAGCGGGAGACCCGGGGAGCTGTTTTTT. The encoded protein is CASTKTSGRPGELFF.

The sample holds many counts of this clonotype. The V and J genes are TRBV3-1 and TRBJ2-7, with D unresolved. The germline gives CDR1 LGHDT, CDR2 YNNKEL (reference sequence). Trimming shortened V by 4 bases and J by 0 bases, and 4 bases separated the two germline ends. This CDR3 region has 12 residues. The CDR3 region is CASSLHSYEQYF. For the CDR3, the DNA is TGTGCCAGCAGCCTCCACTCCTACGAGCAGTACTTC.

Here the CDR3 DNA reads TGCGCCAGCAGCTTGGGGTTACAGAGTAGCTCTGGGGCCAACGTCCTGACTTTC. Amino acids: CASSLGLQSSSGANVLTF. V usage is TRBV5-1 and J usage is TRBJ2-6; the D is unclear. The CDR3 is 18 residues long. Trimming stripped 0 bases from V and 0 bases from J, with 13 bases between. Germline V gene sequence: CDR1 SGHRS, CDR2 YFSETQ.

This clonotype was seen a few times. The CDR3 nucleotides are TGCAGTGCGGAGGGCGGGGGGGCGCGAGGCTACACCTTC. Translation gives CSAEGGGARGYTF. J is TRBJ1-2 and V is TRBV20-1; a weak D match, TRBD1 (6 bases). The CDR3 length is 13 residues. V lost 6 bases to trimming and J lost 8 bases, with 19 bases between them. CDR1 is DFQATT, CDR2 SNEGSKA, per germline (reference sequence).

The rearrangement uses TRBV6-5 and TRBJ2-5; 7 bases map to TRBD2. Germline values: CDR1 MNHEY, CDR2 SVGAGI. V was pared by 5 bases and J by 4 bases, with 1 base of the junction left unmatched. The CDR3 sequence is 12 residues long. The CDR3, as DNA: TGTGCCAGCAGTACTAGCGCAGAGACCCAGTACTTC. Its protein is CASSTSAETQYF.

This clonotype was recorded only once. V and J are TRBV10-1 and TRBJ2-2; D unclear. CDR1 WNHNN and CDR2 SYGVQD come from the germline V gene (reference sequence). Trimming removed 6 bases at V and 4 bases at J, with 9 bases between. The CDR3 is 13 amino acids. As DNA, the CDR3 is TGCGCCAGCAGGGCGGACGGCACCGGGGAGCTGTTTTTT. Translated, it gives CASRADGTGELFF.

The J gene is TRBJ2-7, the V gene TRBV10-3; D unresolved. V gave up 10 bases and J gave up 6 bases, with 10 bases separating them. CDR1 and CDR2 from the germline V gene are ENHRY and SYGVKD. This CDR3 spans 10 amino acids. CDR3 DNA: TGTGCCACCGGTTTGCCCGAGCAGTACTTC. This sequence encodes CATGLPEQYF.

The rearrangement uses TRBV18 and TRBJ2-7; D is uncertain. V was cut by 3 bases and J by 0 bases, with 9 bases left in between. The CDR3 extends over 14 amino acids. From germline, CDR1 is KGHSH and CDR2 LQKENI. Written as DNA, the CDR3 is TGTGCCAGCTCACCTCGGCCCAACTCCTACGAGCAGTACTTC. It yields the protein CASSPRPNSYEQYF.

This clonotype was found many times. The J gene is TRBJ2-1, the V gene TRBV3-1, with 7 bases matching TRBD2. The CDR3 has 16 amino acids. CDR1 is LGHDT, CDR2 YNNKEL, per germline (reference sequence). Trimming at V came to 0 bases and at J to 4 bases, leaving 6 bases not matched to a gene. The CDR3 coding sequence is TGTGCCAGCAGCCAAGATCCGGGACTAATATACAATGAGCAGTTCTTC. Translated: CASSQDPGLIYNEQFF.

This clonotype has at least ten counts. This chain links TRBV6-5 with TRBJ2-7, with D unclear. The ends were cut back, 0 bases at V and 3 bases at J, with 21 bases in the middle. The germline V gene has CDR1 MNHEY and CDR2 SVGAGI. The CDR3 consists of 18 residues. CDR3 coding DNA: TGTGCCAGCAGTTACTCGTCCTATAGCCCCAGCCCGATCTACGAGCAGTACTTC. Its translation: CASSYSSYSPSPIYEQYF.